The 27 T cell receptor beta chains below all came from one sample that was sequenced in a study of blood T cell repertoires in COVID-19. Repertoires were generated with immunoSEQ multiplex PCR, while TCRdb's copy carries only in-frame clones and drops some. The repertoire consists of about 80,000 clones, with more than 60% occurring once and the leading ten covering about 16%. The sample consisted of peripheral blood. These receptor sequences come from a human donor in a cohort sampled during active COVID-19.

This clone turned up a few times. The chain uses TRBV28 and TRBJ2-1; the D gene is possibly TRBD2 (6 bases). This CDR3 region has 16 residues. The ends were cut back, 3 bases at V and 4 bases at J, with 16 bases in the middle. Germline V gives CDR1 MDHEN, CDR2 SYDVKM. The CDR3 DNA reads as TGTGCCAGCAGTTTTGAGGGCGGGGAGAATTACAATGAGCAGTTCTTC. Residues: CASSFEGGENYNEQFF.

On this clone itself: The junction differs from germline at one of its ends, possibly a read error. This chain connects TRBV5-1 to TRBJ1-3; no definite D call. The CDR3 totals 14 residues. Germline V gene lookup returns CDR1 SGHRS and CDR2 YFSETQ. CDR3 bases: TGCGCCAGCAGCTTGGGCAGAGAGGGAAACATCATATATTTT. This codes for CASSLGREGNIIYF.

J is TRBJ1-4 and V is TRBV2; 10 bases are a match to TRBD1. CDR1 is SNHLY and CDR2 is FYNNEI in the germline V gene. The length of the CDR3 is 16 residues. Trimming at V came to 5 bases and at J to 5 bases, leaving 8 bases not matched to a gene. The chain's CDR3 is CASSPALGQGNEKLFF. Written as DNA, the CDR3 is TGTGCCAGCAGTCCTGCATTGGGACAGGGGAATGAAAAACTGTTTTTT.

The J gene is TRBJ2-3, the V gene TRBV4-1, with TRBD2 matching 8 bases. The ends lost 4 bases at V and 0 bases at J; junction bases unmatched: 18. Germline-derived CDR1 and CDR2 are MGHRA and YSYEKL. The CDR3 loop spans 20 amino acids. The CDR3, as DNA: TGCGCCAGCAGCCCGGGAAAAGTAGCGGGGAAAAGAACTAGCACAGATACGCAGTATTTT. Its translation is CASSPGKVAGKRTSTDTQYF.

The CDR3 nucleotides are TGTGCCAGTAGTGCCCGACCGGGATTCTATGGCTACACCTTC. Encoded protein: CASSARPGFYGYTF. The chain combines TRBV19 with TRBJ1-2; D is ambiguous. There are 14 residues in the CDR3. CDR1 and CDR2 (germline): LNHDA, SQIVND (reference sequence). Trimming pared 5 bases from V and 4 bases from J, leaving 14 bases between.

The rearrangement joins TRBV4-2 to TRBJ1-4; 12 bases agree with TRBD1. The J segment lost 4 bases and the V segment lost 0 bases, leaving 6 bases of the junction unmatched. Germline assignment: CDR1 LGHNA and CDR2 YNFKEQ. The CDR3 covers 18 residues. The DNA for the CDR3 is TGTGCCAGCAGCCAAGATGGGGACAGGGGGCCTCATAATGAAAAACTGTTTTTT. Translating it yields CASSQDGDRGPHNEKLFF.

The chain has TRBV5-8 and TRBJ2-5; 8 nucleotides match TRBD2. Germline assignment: CDR1 SGHTS and CDR2 YDEGEE. CDR3 length: 14 amino acids. Trimming at V came to 4 bases and at J to 4 bases, leaving 6 bases not matched to a gene. The DNA for the CDR3 is TGTGCCAGCAGCAACGGGGGGGGAGGAGAGACCCAGTACTTC. Translation: CASSNGGGGETQYF.

The chain couples TRBV9 to TRBJ1-2, with D uncertain. This CDR3 has 13 residues. Germline loops: CDR1 SGDLS, CDR2 YYNGEE. V gave up 4 bases and J gave up 8 bases, with 15 bases separating them. The CDR3 coding sequence is TGTGCCAGCAGCTCTCTTCTAAATCGGGGCTACACCTTC. Its protein product is CASSSLLNRGYTF. The full variable domain, rest sourced from reference TRBV9 and TRBJ1-2, is DSGVTQTPKHLITATGQRVTLRCSPRSGDLSVYWYQQSLDQGLQFLIQYYNGEERAKGNILERFSAQQFPDLHSELNLSSLELGDSALYFCASSSLLNRGYTFGSGTRLTVV.

The gene calls are TRBV4-1 and TRBJ2-7, with D perhaps TRBD2 (6 bases). The CDR3 is made up of 15 amino acids. With 1 base removed from V and 2 bases from J, the gap between germline ends came to 12 bases. The germline V gene has CDR1 MGHRA and CDR2 YSYEKL. Written as DNA, the CDR3 is TGCGCCAGCAGCCAAGGGCCTAGCGTAACCTACGAGCAGTACTTC. As protein: CASSQGPSVTYEQYF.

In its sample, this clone was seen a few times. The rearrangement joins TRBV30 to TRBJ2-7, with 7 positions matching TRBD1. The CDR3 contains 14 residues. The ends lost 6 bases at V and 5 bases at J; junction bases unmatched: 13. Germline-derived CDR1 and CDR2 are GTSNPN and SVGIG (reference sequence). Here the CDR3 reads CACPSDRLGHEQYF. DNA of the CDR3: TGTGCCTGCCCTTCGGACAGGCTAGGCCACGAGCAGTACTTC.

This chain uses TRBV6-5 with TRBJ2-7; 9 nucleotides line up with TRBD2. The CDR3 is 13 residues long. Germline CDR1 is MNHEY and CDR2 is SVGAGI. CDR3 nucleotides: TGTGCCCGCAGGGCTAGCGGGAAGTACGAGCAGTACGTC. Its protein product is CARRASGKYEQYV.

J is TRBJ1-1 and V is TRBV7-9; D perhaps matches TRBD1 (5 bases). The CDR3 covers 15 residues. The V end was cut by 5 bases, the J end by 4 bases, with 17 bases between. The germline V gene has CDR1 SEHNR and CDR2 FQNEAQ (reference sequence). CDR3 loop: CASSPGNPLFTEAFF. The CDR3 DNA reads TGTGCCAGCAGCCCAGGGAATCCCTTGTTCACTGAAGCTTTCTTT.

V usage is TRBV27 and J usage is TRBJ2-7, with D tentatively TRBD1 (6 bases). The germline V and J ends were trimmed by 6 bases and 3 bases, with 12 bases remaining between them. Looked up from germline, CDR1 is MNHEY and CDR2 is SMNVEV (reference sequence). The CDR3 loop spans 13 amino acids. The CDR3 here is CASRNRVDYEQYV. The CDR3 DNA follows: TGTGCCAGCAGAAACAGGGTGGACTACGAGCAGTACGTC.

This clone was found once. The chain employs TRBV2 and TRBJ1-1, with TRBD1 matching over 7 bases. The CDR3 contains 14 residues. V gave up 2 bases and J gave up 4 bases; unmatched junction bases: 4. The germline gives CDR1 SNHLY, CDR2 FYNNEI. The CDR3, as DNA: TGTGCCAGCAGTGAACTCACAGGGGCCACTGAAGCTTTCTTT. This translates into CASSELTGATEAFF.

The chain links TRBV7-9 to TRBJ1-2; a possible D gene is TRBD1 (5 bases). From germline, CDR1 is SEHNR and CDR2 FQNEAQ (reference sequence). Between the trimmed V and J ends, which lost 5 bases and 0 bases, there was a span of 13 bases. This CDR3 is 15 amino acids long. The chain's CDR3 is CASSRTGDTNYGYTF. The CDR3 DNA is TGTGCCAGCAGCAGAACAGGAGATACTAACTATGGCTACACCTTC.

The chain combines TRBV2 with TRBJ1-1; D might be TRBD1 (5 bases). The CDR3 contains 13 residues. The germline gives CDR1 SNHLY, CDR2 FYNNEI. Trimming took off 3 bases at V and 1 base at J, with 6 bases between the two ends. The CDR3 loop reads CASSEGGNTEAFF. The CDR3 nucleotides are TGTGCCAGCAGTGAGGGGGGGAACACTGAAGCTTTCTTT.

The chain joins TRBV11-2 to TRBJ1-2; 7 bases align to TRBD1. The CDR3 runs 13 residues. Germline trimming cut 6 bases from V and 6 bases from J; bases unmatched to any gene: 7. Germline V gene data show CDR1 as SGHAT and CDR2 as FQNNGV. The CDR3 DNA follows: TGTGCCAGCAGGCTGGGACAGTCAAATGGCTACACCTTC. Encoded protein: CASRLGQSNGYTF. Full variable domain (outside the CDR3, taken from reference TRBV11-2 and TRBJ1-2): EAGVAQSPRYKIIEKRQSVAFWCNPISGHATLYWYQQILGQGPKLLIQFQNNGVVDDSQLPKDRFSAERLKGVDSTLKIQPAKLEDSAVYLCASRLGQSNGYTFGSGTRLTVV.

The J gene is TRBJ1-1, the V gene TRBV19, with D uncertain. Trimming stripped 4 bases from V and 2 bases from J, with 8 bases between. The CDR3 spans 13 residues. Germline loops: CDR1 LNHDA, CDR2 SQIVND (reference sequence). This CDR3 reads CASSNGINTEAFF. The CDR3 DNA is TGTGCCAGTAGTAACGGTATCAACACTGAAGCTTTCTTT.

The rearrangement uses TRBV24-1 and TRBJ2-3; weak D call: TRBD2 (6 bases). Germline V lookup: CDR1 KGHDR, CDR2 SFDVKD. The CDR3 loop spans 14 amino acids. Deletions cut 8 bases from V and 1 base from J, with 12 bases between. This CDR3 is CATTGRFGTDTQYF. The CDR3 DNA reads as TGTGCCACCACAGGGAGGTTTGGCACAGATACGCAGTATTTT.

In DNA form, the CDR3 reads TGTGCCAGCAGTTGGCAGAATTCACCCCTCCACTTT. Protein: CASSWQNSPLHF. The V and J genes are TRBV6-5 and TRBJ1-6; D remains ambiguous. Deletions cut 4 bases from V and 7 bases from J, with 5 bases between. The CDR3 covers 12 residues. The germline V gene has CDR1 MNHEY and CDR2 SVGAGI.

This clone was seen once. V and J are TRBV6-5 and TRBJ2-1; tentatively, D is TRBD1 (6 bases). The CDR3 sequence is 14 residues long. Deletions cut 10 bases from V and 0 bases from J, with 13 bases between. The germline V gene encodes CDR1 MNHEY and CDR2 SVGAGI. In DNA form, the CDR3 reads TGTGCCATGACACAGGGCAGCTCCTACAATGAGCAGTTCTTC. Protein: CAMTQGSSYNEQFF.

The gene calls are TRBV12-3 or TRBV12-4 and TRBJ2-4, with 7 bases that match TRBD1. Trimming at V came to 6 bases and at J to 8 bases, leaving 7 bases not matched to a gene. The CDR3 loop spans 13 amino acids. The CDR3 protein is CASSWTQGDIQYF. The CDR3 DNA reads as TGTGCCAGCAGCTGGACCCAGGGGGACATTCAGTACTTC.

This clone was found a few times. The rearrangement joins TRBV7-8 to TRBJ2-7; unclear D gene. The CDR3 spans 12 residues. Germline CDR1 reads SGHVS; CDR2 reads FQNEAQ. Between the trimmed V and J ends, which lost 3 bases and 5 bases, there was a span of 8 bases. CDR3 bases: TGTGCCAGCAGCTTTGGAGACCACGAGCAGTACGTC. This encodes CASSFGDHEQYV.

The chain links TRBV11-2 to TRBJ2-1; TRBD2 matches 7 bases. With 0 bases clipped from V and 9 bases from J, the junction kept 11 bases outside the gene matches. Germline-derived CDR1 and CDR2 are SGHAT and FQNNGV. This CDR3 spans 16 amino acids. The CDR3 nucleotides read TGTGCCAGCAGCTTAGATTTCGGACTAGGTAAGGTTGAGCAGTTCTTC. The encoded protein is CASSLDFGLGKVEQFF.

The rearrangement uses TRBV6-5 and TRBJ2-1; the match to TRBD2 covers 12 bases. J lost 9 bases, V lost 0 bases, and 6 bases had no gene match. Germline V lookup: CDR1 MNHEY, CDR2 SVGAGI. This CDR3 has 16 residues. CDR3: CASSYSPSGGAGEQFF. In DNA, the CDR3 is TGTGCCAGCAGTTACTCGCCTAGCGGGGGGGCAGGTGAGCAGTTCTTC.

CDR3 sequence: CASSPEGNTEAFF. CDR3 DNA sequence: TGTGCCAGCAGCCCCGAGGGGAACACTGAAGCTTTCTTT. This rearrangement joins TRBV9 to TRBJ1-1; D remains unclear. The V gene's germline CDR1 is SGDLS and CDR2 YYNGEE. The CDR3 has 13 residues. Trimming pared 4 bases from V and 1 base from J, leaving 8 bases between. Full variable domain (outside the CDR3, taken from reference TRBV9 and TRBJ1-1): DSGVTQTPKHLITATGQRVTLRCSPRSGDLSVYWYQQSLDQGLQFLIQYYNGEERAKGNILERFSAQQFPDLHSELNLSSLELGDSALYFCASSPEGNTEAFFGQGTRLTVV.

V gene TRBV11-3 combines with J gene TRBJ2-2, with 8 nucleotides matching TRBD2. The trim removed 2 bases at V and 6 bases at J, leaving 2 bases unmatched. Germline V CDR1 and CDR2: SGHNT, YENEEA. This CDR3 contains 14 residues. For the CDR3, the DNA is TGTGCCAGCAGCTTACTAGCGGGCGCCGGGGAGCTGTTTTTT. As protein: CASSLLAGAGELFF.